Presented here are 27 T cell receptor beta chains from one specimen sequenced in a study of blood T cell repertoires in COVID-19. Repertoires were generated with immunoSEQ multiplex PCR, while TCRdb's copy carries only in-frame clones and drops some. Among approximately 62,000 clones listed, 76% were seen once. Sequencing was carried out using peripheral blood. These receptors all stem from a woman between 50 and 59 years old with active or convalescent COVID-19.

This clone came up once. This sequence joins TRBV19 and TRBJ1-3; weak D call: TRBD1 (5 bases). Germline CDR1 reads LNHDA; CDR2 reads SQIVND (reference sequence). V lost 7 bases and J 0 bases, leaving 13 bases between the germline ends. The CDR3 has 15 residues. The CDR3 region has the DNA TGTGCCAGTACTGATCCGGGGGGCTCTGGAAACACCATATATTTT. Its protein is CASTDPGGSGNTIYF.

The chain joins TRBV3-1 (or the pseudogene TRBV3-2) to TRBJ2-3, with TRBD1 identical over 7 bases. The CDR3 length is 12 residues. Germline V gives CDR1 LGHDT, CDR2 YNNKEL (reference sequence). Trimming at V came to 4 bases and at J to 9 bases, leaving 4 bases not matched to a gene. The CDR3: CASSPDRVTQYF. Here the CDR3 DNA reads TGTGCCAGCAGCCCCGACAGGGTCACGCAGTATTTT.

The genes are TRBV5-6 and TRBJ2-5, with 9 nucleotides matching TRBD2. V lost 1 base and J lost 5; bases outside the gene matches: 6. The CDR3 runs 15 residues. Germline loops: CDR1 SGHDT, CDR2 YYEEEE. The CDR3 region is CASSLRTSVLETQYF. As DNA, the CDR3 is TGTGCCAGCAGCTTGCGGACTAGCGTTTTGGAGACCCAGTACTTC.

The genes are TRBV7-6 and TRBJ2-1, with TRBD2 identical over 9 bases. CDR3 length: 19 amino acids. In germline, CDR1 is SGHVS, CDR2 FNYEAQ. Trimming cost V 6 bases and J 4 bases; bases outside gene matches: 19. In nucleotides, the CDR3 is TGTGCCAGCAGGCGAAGAGCCGGTCGCGGGAGGGCGGGGTACAATGAGCAGTTCTTC. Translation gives CASRRRAGRGRAGYNEQFF. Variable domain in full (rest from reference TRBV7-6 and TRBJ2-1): GAGVSQSPRYKVTKRGQDVALRCDPISGHVSLYWYRQALGQGPEFLTYFNYEAQQDKSGLPNDRFSAERPEGSISTLTIQRTEQRDSAMYRCASRRRAGRGRAGYNEQFFGPGTRLTVL.

The DNA for the CDR3 is TGTGCCAGCAGTCGACAGGGGGCGGGGGCTGAAGCTTTCTTT. This gives the protein CASSRQGAGAEAFF. The chain couples TRBV6-2 or TRBV6-3 to TRBJ1-1; 10 bases line up with TRBD1. With 5 bases clipped from V and 6 bases from J, the junction kept 6 bases outside the gene matches. There are 14 residues in the CDR3. Germline loops: CDR1 MNHEY, CDR2 SVGEGT.

The CDR3 DNA reads TGTGCCAGTAGAAACGGGGGGCCCGGAAACACCATATATTTT. Translating it yields CASRNGGPGNTIYF. The chain combines TRBV19 with TRBJ1-3; D possibly corresponds to TRBD1 (6 bases). V lost 6 bases and J 4 bases, leaving 13 bases between the germline ends. The length of the CDR3 is 14 residues. CDR1 is LNHDA and CDR2 is SQIVND in the germline V gene (reference sequence).

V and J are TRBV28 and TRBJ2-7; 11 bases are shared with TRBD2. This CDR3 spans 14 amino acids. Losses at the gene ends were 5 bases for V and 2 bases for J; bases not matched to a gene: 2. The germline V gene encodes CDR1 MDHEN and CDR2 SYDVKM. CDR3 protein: CASSTGLAAYEQYF. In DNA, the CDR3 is TGTGCCAGCAGTACGGGACTAGCGGCCTACGAGCAGTACTTC. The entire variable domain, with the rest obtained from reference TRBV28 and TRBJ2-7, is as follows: DVKVTQSSRYLVKRTGEKVFLECVQDMDHENMFWYRQDPGLGLRLIYFSYDVKMKEKGDIPEGYSVSREKKERFSLILESASTNQTSMYLCASSTGLAAYEQYFGPGTRLTVT.

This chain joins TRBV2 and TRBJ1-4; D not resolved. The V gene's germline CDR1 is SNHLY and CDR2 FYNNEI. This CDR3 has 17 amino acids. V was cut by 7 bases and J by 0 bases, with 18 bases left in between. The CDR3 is CASIETQTGSTNEKLFF. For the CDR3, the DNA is TGTGCCAGCATCGAGACTCAAACGGGTTCAACTAATGAAAAACTGTTTTTT.

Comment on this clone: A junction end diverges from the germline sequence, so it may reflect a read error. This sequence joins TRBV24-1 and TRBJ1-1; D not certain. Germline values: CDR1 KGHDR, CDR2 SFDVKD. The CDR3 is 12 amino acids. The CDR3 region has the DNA TGTGCCACCAGTTCTTTGAGGGCTGAAACTTTCTTT. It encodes CATSSLRAETFF.

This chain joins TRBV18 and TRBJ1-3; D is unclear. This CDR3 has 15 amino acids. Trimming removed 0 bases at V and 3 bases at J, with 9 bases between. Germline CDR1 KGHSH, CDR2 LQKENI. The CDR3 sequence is CASSPPPGVGNTIYF. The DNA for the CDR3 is TGTGCCAGCTCACCACCGCCAGGTGTTGGAAACACCATATATTTT.

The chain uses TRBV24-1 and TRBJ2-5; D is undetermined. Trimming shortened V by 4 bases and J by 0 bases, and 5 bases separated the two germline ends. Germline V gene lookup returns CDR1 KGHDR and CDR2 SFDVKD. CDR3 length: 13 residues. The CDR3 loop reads CATSDRYQETQYF. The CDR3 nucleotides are TGTGCCACCAGTGACCGGTACCAAGAGACCCAGTACTTC.

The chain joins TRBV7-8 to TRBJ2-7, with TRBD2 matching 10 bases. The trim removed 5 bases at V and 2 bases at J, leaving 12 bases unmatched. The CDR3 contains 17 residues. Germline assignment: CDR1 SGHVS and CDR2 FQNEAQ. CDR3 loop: CASSRGALAGDTYEQYF. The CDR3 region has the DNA TGTGCCAGCAGCCGGGGGGCCCTAGCGGGAGATACCTACGAGCAGTACTTC.

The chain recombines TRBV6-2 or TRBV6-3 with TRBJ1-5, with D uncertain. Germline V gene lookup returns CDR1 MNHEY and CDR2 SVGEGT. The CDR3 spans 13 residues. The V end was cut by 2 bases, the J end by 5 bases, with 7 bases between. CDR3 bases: TGTGCCAGCAGTTACCGGTATTATCAGCCCCAGCATTTT. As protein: CASSYRYYQPQHF.

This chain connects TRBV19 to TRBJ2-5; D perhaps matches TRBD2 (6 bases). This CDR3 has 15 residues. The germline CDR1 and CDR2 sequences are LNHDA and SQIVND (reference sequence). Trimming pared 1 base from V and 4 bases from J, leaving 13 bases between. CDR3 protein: CASSIARGGLETQYF. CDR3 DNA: TGTGCCAGTAGTATAGCCCGTGGAGGGTTAGAGACCCAGTACTTC.

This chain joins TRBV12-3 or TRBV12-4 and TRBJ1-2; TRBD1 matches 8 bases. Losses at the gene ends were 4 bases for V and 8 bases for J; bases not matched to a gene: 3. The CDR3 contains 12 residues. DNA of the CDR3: TGTGCCAGCAGTTGGACAGGGTGGGGCTACACCTTC. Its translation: CASSWTGWGYTF.

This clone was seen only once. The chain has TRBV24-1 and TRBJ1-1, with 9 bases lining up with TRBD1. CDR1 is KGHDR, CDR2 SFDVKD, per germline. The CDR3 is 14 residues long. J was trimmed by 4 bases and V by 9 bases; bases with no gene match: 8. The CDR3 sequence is CATSPGDRVTEAFF. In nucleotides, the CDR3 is TGTGCCACCTCTCCGGGGGACAGGGTCACTGAAGCTTTCTTT.

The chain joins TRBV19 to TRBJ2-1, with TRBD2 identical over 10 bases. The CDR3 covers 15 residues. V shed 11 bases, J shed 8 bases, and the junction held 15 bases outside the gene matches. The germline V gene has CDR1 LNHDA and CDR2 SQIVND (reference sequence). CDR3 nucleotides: TGTGCCTCCAAGCGGGAGGGGGCACAATTCCATGAGCAGTTCTTC. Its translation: CASKREGAQFHEQFF.

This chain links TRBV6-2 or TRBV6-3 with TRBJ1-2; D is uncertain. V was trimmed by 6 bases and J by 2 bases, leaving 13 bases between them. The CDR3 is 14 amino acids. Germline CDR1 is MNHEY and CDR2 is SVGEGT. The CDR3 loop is CASSSLEVNYGYTF. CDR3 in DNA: TGTGCCAGCAGCTCTCTTGAGGTGAACTATGGCTACACCTTC.

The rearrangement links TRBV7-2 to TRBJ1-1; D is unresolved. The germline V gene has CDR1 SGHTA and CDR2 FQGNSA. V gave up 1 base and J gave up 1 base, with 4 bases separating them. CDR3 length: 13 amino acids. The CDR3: CASSLGQNTEAFF. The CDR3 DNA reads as TGTGCCAGCAGCTTAGGACAGAACACTGAAGCTTTCTTT.

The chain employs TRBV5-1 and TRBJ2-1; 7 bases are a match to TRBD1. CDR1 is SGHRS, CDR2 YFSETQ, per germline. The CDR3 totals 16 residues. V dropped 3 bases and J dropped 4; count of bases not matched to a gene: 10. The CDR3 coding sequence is TGCGCCAGCAGCTACTCGGGCTCAGGGGGTTACAATGAGCAGTTCTTC. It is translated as CASSYSGSGGYNEQFF.

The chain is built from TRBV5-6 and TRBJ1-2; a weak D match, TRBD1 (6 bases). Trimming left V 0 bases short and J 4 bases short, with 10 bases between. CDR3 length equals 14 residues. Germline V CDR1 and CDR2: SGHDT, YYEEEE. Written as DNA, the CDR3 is TGTGCCAGCAGCTTGGCCGACAGGTTCTATGGCTACACCTTC. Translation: CASSLADRFYGYTF.

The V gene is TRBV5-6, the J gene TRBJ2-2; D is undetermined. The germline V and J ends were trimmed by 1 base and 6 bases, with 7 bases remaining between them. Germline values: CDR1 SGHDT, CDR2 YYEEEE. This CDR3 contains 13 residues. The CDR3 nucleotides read TGTGCCAGCAGCTTGCCGGTGCCCGGGGAGCTGTTTTTT. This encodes CASSLPVPGELFF.

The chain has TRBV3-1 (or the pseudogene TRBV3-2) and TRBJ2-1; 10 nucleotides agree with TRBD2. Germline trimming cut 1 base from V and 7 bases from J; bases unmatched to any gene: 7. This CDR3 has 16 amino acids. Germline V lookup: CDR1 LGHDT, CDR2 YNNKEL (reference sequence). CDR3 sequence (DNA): TGTGCCAGCAGCCAAGTGGTCCTAGCGGGAGCTAATGAGCAGTTCTTC. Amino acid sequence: CASSQVVLAGANEQFF.

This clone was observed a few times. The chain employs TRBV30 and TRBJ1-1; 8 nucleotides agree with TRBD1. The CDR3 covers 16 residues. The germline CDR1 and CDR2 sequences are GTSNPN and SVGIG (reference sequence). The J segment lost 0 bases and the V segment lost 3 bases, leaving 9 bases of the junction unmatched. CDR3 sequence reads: CAWSGQGGSMNTEAFF. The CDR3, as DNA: TGTGCCTGGAGCGGACAGGGTGGGTCGATGAACACTGAAGCTTTCTTT. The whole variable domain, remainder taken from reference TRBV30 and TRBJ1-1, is SQTIHQWPATLVQPVGSPLSLECTVEGTSNPNLYWYRQAAGRGLQLLFYSVGIGQISSEVPQNLSASRPQDRQFILSSKKLLLSDSGFYLCAWSGQGGSMNTEAFFGQGTRLTVV.

DNA of the CDR3: TGCGCCAGCAGCCAAGGGAGGGGCTCGCCCCAGCATTTT. Its protein is CASSQGRGSPQHF. The V gene is TRBV4-3, the J gene TRBJ1-5, with a possible D match to TRBD1 (5 bases). Trimming removed 1 base at V and 9 bases at J, with 10 bases between. The CDR3 is made up of 13 amino acids. Germline V gene lookup returns CDR1 LGHNA and CDR2 YSLEER.

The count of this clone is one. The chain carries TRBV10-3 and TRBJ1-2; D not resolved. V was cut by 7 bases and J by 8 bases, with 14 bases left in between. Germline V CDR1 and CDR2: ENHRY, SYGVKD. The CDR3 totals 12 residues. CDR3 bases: TGTGCCATCACTCAGTTAGGAGGAGGCTACACCTTC. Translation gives CAITQLGGGYTF.

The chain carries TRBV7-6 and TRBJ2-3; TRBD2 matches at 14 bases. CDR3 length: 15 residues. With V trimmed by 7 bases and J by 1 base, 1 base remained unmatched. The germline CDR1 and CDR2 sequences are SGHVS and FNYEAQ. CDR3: CASTGLAGGTDTQYF. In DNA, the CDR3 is TGTGCCAGCACGGGACTAGCGGGAGGCACAGATACGCAGTATTTT.